This T cell receptor beta chain is drawn from a study of blood T cells in healthy people across ages. Study results and limitations: With unsorted PBMCs, a conclusive comparison of naive versus antigen-experienced cells was not possible. There were more naive CD4+ cells and higher diversity in long-lived donors than in aged donors. Older age coincided with a roughly linear decline in TCR beta diversity per million T cells. In these data, TCR beta diversity tracked strongly with naive T cell percentage.

As regards this clonotype: Its antigen remains unidentified.

The CDR3 length is 16 residues. Looked up from germline, CDR1 is SGHDT and CDR2 is YYEEEE. Between the trimmed V and J ends, which lost 0 bases and 11 bases, there was a span of 23 bases. Sample-barcoded 5' priming and a J-beta primer mix drove a second PCR of 7 to 11 cycles. A single record per CDR3 protein comes from TCRdb applying MiXCR to the 5' RACE reads. The sample has roughly 1,700,000 distinct CDR3 sequences; 28% are singletons. This TCR came from a woman aged 25 to 39 in good health. What was sequenced was blood. The chain combines TRBV5-6 with TRBJ2-5; possibly TRBD2 for D (5 bases). The CDR3 coding sequence is TGTGCCAGCAGCTTGGCCTTTGATAGCGACTTGGGTGAGCAGTACTTC. It specifies CASSLAFDSDLGEQYF. The full variable domain, its missing parts supplied by reference TRBV5-6 and TRBJ2-5, is DAGVTQSPTHLIKTRGQQVTLRCSPKSGHDTVSWYQQALGQGPQFIFQYYEEEERQRGNFPDRFSGHQFPNYSSELNVNALLLGDSALYLCASSLAFDSDLGEQYFGPGTRLLVL.